These 28 T cell receptor beta chains were sequenced from one sample in a study of blood T cells in healthy people across ages. Primers used in a second PCR of about 6 to 11 cycles were a sample-barcoded 5' primer and a J-beta primer mix. From the 5' RACE reads, TCRdb called clonotypes with MiXCR, one entry per CDR3 protein. The sample shows about 800,000 distinct CDR3 sequences, about 47% of them seen only once. Material for sequencing was blood. These TCRs come from a man older than 75 in good health.

The chain is built from TRBV7-2 and TRBJ2-4; 8 bases are a match to TRBD2. Germline values: CDR1 SGHTA, CDR2 FQGNSA. This CDR3 region has 15 residues. Germline trimming cut 5 bases from V and 0 bases from J; bases unmatched to any gene: 3. CDR3 amino acids: CASSLGGAAKNIQYF. The CDR3 DNA follows: TGTGCCAGCAGCCTCGGGGGGGCAGCCAAAAACATTCAGTACTTC.

A few counts support this clonotype. The rearrangement joins TRBV7-2 to TRBJ2-3, with D possibly being TRBD1 (6 bases). There are 14 residues in the CDR3. V lost 2 bases and J 3 bases, leaving 9 bases between the germline ends. Germline V gene lookup returns CDR1 SGHTA and CDR2 FQGNSA. The CDR3 is CASSLWGRTDTQYF. CDR3 DNA: TGTGCCAGCAGCTTATGGGGGCGAACAGATACGCAGTATTTT.

This clonotype occurred a few times. The DNA of the CDR3 is TGTGCCAGCAGCGTACGACCTGTCTACTACGAGCAGTACTTC. This encodes CASSVRPVYYEQYF. The chain is built from TRBV7-2 and TRBJ2-7; D gene uncertain. Germline values: CDR1 SGHTA, CDR2 FQGNSA. The CDR3 has 14 amino acids. V lost 5 bases to trimming and J lost 3 bases, with 14 bases between them.

The gene calls are TRBV20-1 and TRBJ2-1; 12 bases agree with TRBD2. V dropped 6 bases and J dropped 5; count of bases not matched to a gene: 8. The CDR3 spans 15 residues. Germline CDR1 DFQATT, CDR2 SNEGSKA (reference sequence). CDR3 loop: CSASRTSGIHNEQFF. The CDR3 nucleotides are TGCAGTGCCAGCAGGACTAGCGGGATCCACAATGAGCAGTTCTTC.

The chain links TRBV27 to TRBJ2-7; D is perhaps TRBD1 or TRBD2 (5 bases each). The CDR3 runs to 13 residues. Germline-derived CDR1 and CDR2 are MNHEY and SMNVEV (reference sequence). Trimming cost V 5 bases and J 6 bases, with 14 bases left between them. The DNA of the CDR3 is TGTGCCAGCAGTAGACCGAGGGGAATCGAGCAGTACTTC. It yields the protein CASSRPRGIEQYF.

In its sample, this clonotype was seen a few times. This chain connects TRBV12-3 or TRBV12-4 to TRBJ1-1, with TRBD1 identical over 8 bases. The J segment lost 2 bases and the V segment lost 7 bases, leaving 6 bases of the junction unmatched. CDR3 length: 14 amino acids. The CDR3 loop is CASILDRVNTEAFF. CDR3 nucleotide sequence: TGTGCCAGCATCCTGGACAGGGTAAACACTGAAGCTTTCTTT.

The chain is built from TRBV12-3 or TRBV12-4 and TRBJ2-1; TRBD2 might be the D (7 bases). The DNA end favors TRBJ2-7, so the J call may be wrong. CDR3 length: 13 amino acids. Here the CDR3 reads CASSWKGGYEQYF. CDR3 DNA sequence: TGTGCCAGCAGTTGGAAGGGGGGGTACGAGCAGTACTTC.

The rearrangement joins TRBV4-1 to TRBJ2-1; a weak D match, TRBD2 (6 bases). This CDR3 region has 14 residues. Trimming cost V 2 bases and J 6 bases, with 11 bases left between them. The V gene's germline CDR1 is MGHRA and CDR2 YSYEKL. The CDR3 nucleotides are TGCGCCAGCAGCCAAAGACGGGGAGGCAATGAGCAGTTCTTC. As protein: CASSQRRGGNEQFF.

The rearrangement uses TRBV4-1 and TRBJ1-1; D perhaps matches TRBD1 (6 bases). V was trimmed by 2 bases and J by 1 base, leaving 8 bases between them. Germline CDR1 is MGHRA and CDR2 is YSYEKL. This CDR3 comprises 14 residues. The CDR3 sequence is CASSQRQENTEAFF. DNA of the CDR3: TGCGCCAGCAGCCAAAGACAGGAGAACACTGAAGCTTTCTTT.

This clonotype was counted at least ten times. V usage is TRBV27 and J usage is TRBJ2-4; D gene uncertain. Trimming shortened V by 6 bases and J by 4 bases, and 16 bases separated the two germline ends. Germline loops: CDR1 MNHEY, CDR2 SMNVEV (reference sequence). CDR3 length: 15 residues. Here the CDR3 reads CASSPDPRVKNIQYF. The CDR3 DNA follows: TGTGCCAGCAGCCCCGACCCAAGGGTGAAAAACATTCAGTACTTC.

The chain employs TRBV20-1 and TRBJ1-2, with a weak D call TRBD1 (5 bases). Trimming took 3 bases from V and 2 from J, leaving 13 bases between them. Germline V gene data show CDR1 as DFQATT and CDR2 as SNEGSKA (reference sequence). The CDR3 sequence is 14 residues long. CDR3 coding DNA: TGCAGTGCTAGGAGGGACCGACCCAACTATGGCTACACCTTC. Translating it yields CSARRDRPNYGYTF.

Notes on this clonotype: A much more abundant neighbour one base away suggests this may be a read error. V is TRBV11-3 and J is TRBJ2-1; D not certain. This CDR3 contains 11 residues. V was pared by 5 bases and J by 13 bases, with 12 bases between. Per germline, CDR1 SGHNT and CDR2 YENEEA. The CDR3 DNA follows: TGTGCCAGCAGCGCCGTGGAGACCCAGTTCTTC. Its translation: CASSAVETQFF. Full variable domain (remainder filled in from reference TRBV11-3 and TRBJ2-1): EAGVVQSPRYKIIEKKQPVAFWCNPISGHNTLYWYLQNLGQGPELLIRYENEEAVDDSQLPKDRFSAERLKGVDSTLKIQPAELGDSAVYLCASSAVETQFFGPGTRLTVL.

This clonotype turned up a few times. The chain couples TRBV20-1 to TRBJ2-7; no definite D call. With the DNA end fitting TRBJ2-5 better, the J assignment may be wrong. Germline V gene sequence: CDR1 DFQATT, CDR2 SNEGSKA (reference sequence). CDR3 size: 12 residues. The CDR3 DNA follows: TGCAGTGCTAACCGTCCGGGCGAGACCCAGTACTTC. Protein sequence: CSANRPGETQYF.

This clonotype has at least ten counts. This may stem from a read error, because a much larger clone lies one nucleotide away. This rearrangement joins TRBV12-3 or TRBV12-4 to TRBJ1-6, with TRBD1 matching 7 bases. The length of the CDR3 is 14 residues. CDR3 loop: CASSYKGADSPPHF. The CDR3 bases are TGTGCCAGCAGTTATAAGGGGGCAGATTCACCCCCCCACTTT.

Comments on this clonotype: This may arise from a read error, as a much more abundant clone is one base away. The chain carries TRBV4-2 and TRBJ2-7; 14 nucleotides line up with TRBD2. Germline CDR1 reads LGHNA; CDR2 reads YNFKEQ. The CDR3 is made up of 17 amino acids. The CDR3 coding sequence is TGTGCCAGCAGCCAAGAAGGGACTAGCGGGAGCTCCTGCGAGCAGTACTTC. Translation gives CASSQEGTSGSSCEQYF.

The V and J genes are TRBV12-3 or TRBV12-4 and TRBJ2-5, with TRBD2 matching 7 bases. V was pared by 2 bases and J by 6 bases, with 9 bases of the junction left unmatched. This CDR3 spans 15 amino acids. The CDR3 sequence: CASSLHGGGIQTQYF. In DNA, the CDR3 is TGTGCCAGCAGTTTACACGGCGGGGGTATCCAGACCCAGTACTTC.

The V call is TRBV7-2, the J call TRBJ1-1, with 10 bases that match TRBD1. CDR3 length: 14 amino acids. V shed 5 bases and J 4 bases; nucleotides not matched to a gene: 4. Germline CDR1 is SGHTA and CDR2 is FQGNSA. The CDR3, as DNA: TGTGCCAGCAGCCCTAGACAGGGGGCCACTGAAGCTTTCTTT. Translating it yields CASSPRQGATEAFF. The full variable domain, its missing parts supplied by reference TRBV7-2 and TRBJ1-1, is GAGVSQSPSNKVTEKGKDVELRCDPISGHTALYWYRQSLGQGLEFLIYFQGNSAPDKSGLPSDRFSAERTGGSVSTLTIQRTQQEDSAVYLCASSPRQGATEAFFGQGTRLTVV.

The chain recombines TRBV10-3 with TRBJ2-2, with TRBD2 matching 13 bases. The germline V gene has CDR1 ENHRY and CDR2 SYGVKD. Germline trimming cut 4 bases from V and 5 bases from J; bases unmatched to any gene: 4. The CDR3 runs 16 residues. Here the CDR3 DNA reads TGTGCCATCAGTGGGACTAGCGGGAGTTCGACCGGGGAGCTGTTTTTT. Protein: CAISGTSGSSTGELFF.

The chain uses TRBV6-2 or TRBV6-3 and TRBJ2-1; possibly TRBD1 or TRBD2 for D (5 bases each). Near its end, the DNA agrees better with TRBJ2-7, so the J call may be wrong. The germline V gene encodes CDR1 MNHEY and CDR2 SVGEGT. The CDR3 runs 18 residues. CDR3 loop: CASSYTLEGTPYYNEQYF. The CDR3 coding sequence is TGTGCCAGCAGTTACACATTGGAAGGGACGCCGTACTACAATGAGCAGTACTTC.

V gene TRBV2 combines with J gene TRBJ2-3; the match to TRBD2 covers 10 bases. Trimming removed 8 bases from V and 0 bases from J; junction bases left unmatched: 14. Per germline, CDR1 SNHLY and CDR2 FYNNEI. This CDR3 is 18 amino acids long. CDR3 sequence reads: CASGGGLARETSTDTQYF. CDR3 DNA: TGTGCCAGCGGTGGGGGACTAGCGAGAGAAACTAGCACAGATACGCAGTATTTT.

This clonotype was recorded at least ten times. The rearrangement links TRBV7-9 to TRBJ1-1; unclear D gene. The CDR3 loop spans 10 amino acids. Trimming took 8 bases from V and 0 from J, leaving 1 base between them. Germline V gives CDR1 SEHNR, CDR2 FQNEAQ (reference sequence). CDR3 protein: CASVNTEAFF. In DNA form, the CDR3 reads TGTGCCAGCGTGAACACTGAAGCTTTCTTT. The full variable domain, in which reference TRBV7-9 and TRBJ1-1 provide the parts outside the CDR3, is DTGVSQNPRHKITKRGQNVTFRCDPISEHNRLYWYRQTLGQGPEFLTYFQNEAQLEKSRLLSDRFSAERPKGSFSTLEIQRTEQGDSAMYLCASVNTEAFFGQGTRLTVV.

The chain couples TRBV7-9 to TRBJ1-1; D gene ambiguous. CDR1 is SEHNR, CDR2 FQNEAQ, per germline (reference sequence). This CDR3 has 14 amino acids. V shed 4 bases and J shed 10 bases, with 19 bases lying between them. CDR3 DNA: TGTGCCAGCAGCTCCAGAAGGGAAGGGTTCGTAGCTTTCTTT. This encodes CASSSRREGFVAFF. The full variable domain, completed using reference TRBV7-9 and TRBJ1-1, is DTGVSQNPRHKITKRGQNVTFRCDPISEHNRLYWYRQTLGQGPEFLTYFQNEAQLEKSRLLSDRFSAERPKGSFSTLEIQRTEQGDSAMYLCASSSRREGFVAFFGQGTRLTVV.

The V gene is TRBV3-1, the J gene TRBJ2-2, with TRBD1 matching over 12 bases. CDR1 is LGHDT and CDR2 is YNNKEL in the germline V gene (reference sequence). The trim removed 5 bases at V and 12 bases at J, leaving 10 bases unmatched. The length of the CDR3 is 15 residues. CDR3 nucleotides: TGTGCCAGCAGCGGCCGGGACAGGGGGCTGTTTAAGCTGTTTTTT. Encoded protein: CASSGRDRGLFKLFF.

This clonotype was counted at least ten times. The J gene is TRBJ2-6, the V gene TRBV7-9; D gene unclear. Germline loops: CDR1 SEHNR, CDR2 FQNEAQ (reference sequence). V lost 1 base and J lost 8, with 9 bases in between. The CDR3 totals 14 residues. CDR3 sequence reads: CASSLVTGSNVLTF. In DNA, the CDR3 is TGTGCCAGCAGCTTAGTAACCGGGTCCAACGTCCTGACTTTC.

The chain couples TRBV20-1 to TRBJ2-5; weak D call: TRBD1 (6 bases). V lost 0 bases and J lost 9, with 14 bases in between. Germline CDR1 reads DFQATT; CDR2 reads SNEGSKA (reference sequence). The CDR3 length is 13 residues. CDR3 bases: TGCAGTGCTAGAGAGCCAGGGGCTGGGGCCCAGTACTTC. Its translation: CSAREPGAGAQYF.

This clonotype was counted between two and nine times. The V gene is TRBV9, the J gene TRBJ2-5, with D tentatively TRBD1 (5 bases). CDR1 and CDR2 from the germline V gene are SGDLS and YYNGEE. The CDR3 loop spans 17 amino acids. With 0 bases removed from V and 1 base from J, the gap between germline ends came to 16 bases. CDR3 in DNA: TGTGCCAGCAGCGTAGGGGCCACAGGACGAGGCCAAGAGACCCAGTACTTC. It codes for CASSVGATGRGQETQYF.

This chain uses TRBV2 with TRBJ1-1; the match to TRBD1 covers 9 bases. V gave up 7 bases and J gave up 3 bases; unmatched junction bases: 0. The CDR3 length is 12 residues. Germline CDR1 and CDR2: SNHLY and FYNNEI. This CDR3 is CASNRGHTEAFF. The CDR3 nucleotides are TGTGCCAGCAACAGGGGGCACACTGAAGCTTTCTTT.

In DNA, the CDR3 is TGTGCCAGCAGCTTTGGTAGCGGGCTAAACAATGAGCAGTTCTTC. This encodes CASSFGSGLNNEQFF. This chain joins TRBV7-9 and TRBJ2-1; TRBD2 aligns across 7 bases. CDR3 length: 15 amino acids. J lost 5 bases, V lost 3 bases, and 7 bases had no gene match. Germline V gene lookup returns CDR1 SEHNR and CDR2 FQNEAQ (reference sequence).